Presented here are 10 T cell receptor beta chains from one specimen sequenced in a study of OX40 agonist ivuxolimab in advanced cancers. Clones were sequenced by immunoSEQ multiplex PCR, and TCRdb holds only the in-frame ones, with some missing. The sample shows tens of thousands of clones, roughly 84% of them seen only once. The sequenced sample was CD4+ or CD8+ T cells sorted from blood, obtained in a trial of the OX40 agonist ivuxolimab. These receptors were obtained from an adult with an advanced solid tumor such as melanoma, head and neck, liver or kidney cancer.

V is TRBV23-1 and J is TRBJ2-7; either TRBD1 or TRBD2 may supply D (5 bases each). TRBV23-1 is placed among ORFs of uncertain function. This CDR3 spans 18 amino acids. Trimming took 3 bases from V and 0 from J, leaving 21 bases between them. CDR3 sequence reads: CASSHPRGGARGSYEQYV. CDR3 bases: TGCGCCAGCAGTCACCCGAGGGGTGGGGCTAGGGGCTCCTACGAGCAGTACGTC.

The genes are TRBV25-1 and TRBJ1-5, with 8 bases fitting TRBD1. V shed 8 bases and J 6 bases; nucleotides not matched to a gene: 3. The CDR3 runs 12 residues. Germline V gene lookup returns CDR1 MGHDK and CDR2 SYGVNS. The CDR3 here is CASDRGAQPQHF. The CDR3 nucleotides are TGTGCCAGCGACAGGGGCGCTCAGCCCCAGCATTTT. Full variable domain (remainder filled in from reference TRBV25-1 and TRBJ1-5): EADIYQTPRYLVIGTGKKITLECSQTMGHDKMYWYQQDPGMELHLIHYSYGVNSTEKGDLSSESTVSRIRTEHFPLTLESARPSHTSQYLCASDRGAQPQHFGDGTRLSIL.

For the CDR3, the DNA is TGTGCCAGCAGTGGAGAGAGGGGAAATTATGGCTACACCTTC. It codes for CASSGERGNYGYTF. The chain uses TRBV2 and TRBJ1-2; TRBD1 might be the D (5 bases). The germline gives CDR1 SNHLY, CDR2 FYNNEI. This CDR3 region has 14 residues. The ends were cut back, 4 bases at V and 5 bases at J, with 14 bases in the middle.

This rearrangement joins TRBV5-4 to TRBJ2-2; TRBD2 agrees at 11 bases. Germline values: CDR1 SGHNT, CDR2 YYREEE (reference sequence). Unmatched junction bases numbered 8, after V lost 3 bases and J lost 4 bases. The CDR3 extends over 17 amino acids. In DNA, the CDR3 is TGTGCCAGCAGCTCCAAGACTAGCGGGGCCATCACCGGGGAGCTGTTTTTT. Its protein product is CASSSKTSGAITGELFF. The entire variable domain, with the rest obtained from reference TRBV5-4 and TRBJ2-2, is as follows: ETGVTQSPTHLIKTRGQQVTLRCSSQSGHNTVSWYQQALGQGPQFIFQYYREEENGRGNFPPRFSGLQFPNYSSELNVNALELDDSALYLCASSSKTSGAITGELFFGEGSRLTVL.

Here the CDR3 DNA reads TGTGCCAGCAGCGTAGTCCCCGGTGACTATGGCTACACCTTC. It codes for CASSVVPGDYGYTF. The gene calls are TRBV9 and TRBJ1-2; D gene uncertain. The germline V gene has CDR1 SGDLS and CDR2 YYNGEE. Trimming stripped 0 bases from V and 3 bases from J, with 9 bases between. The CDR3 sequence is 14 residues long.

The rearrangement links TRBV28 to TRBJ1-4; 7 bases align to TRBD1. V was clipped by 6 bases and J by 9 bases; unmatched bases: 13. The germline V gene encodes CDR1 MDHEN and CDR2 SYDVKM. CDR3 length: 15 residues. The CDR3 DNA reads TGTGCCAGCAGAGGACGAGGGCAGGGGGACCAAAAACTGTTTTTT. Protein product: CASRGRGQGDQKLFF.

This rearrangement joins TRBV28 to TRBJ2-2; 13 bases agree with TRBD2. With V trimmed by 2 bases and J by 5 bases, 2 bases remained unmatched. This CDR3 contains 16 residues. Looked up from germline, CDR1 is MDHEN and CDR2 is SYDVKM. The CDR3 sequence: CASSLGTSGKTGELFF. In nucleotides, the CDR3 is TGTGCCAGCAGTTTAGGGACTAGCGGGAAGACCGGGGAGCTGTTTTTT.

This clone was counted a single time. The CDR3 DNA sequence: TGTGCCAGCACTTTTGGGGACAGGGTAGGACAGCCCCAGCATTTT. Translated, it gives CASTFGDRVGQPQHF. The rearrangement joins TRBV6-1 to TRBJ1-5; 9 bases are shared with TRBD1. This CDR3 spans 15 amino acids. CDR1 is MNHNS, CDR2 SASEGT, per germline. Trimming removed 7 bases from V and 7 bases from J; junction bases left unmatched: 11.

Only one count was recorded for this clone. The chain links TRBV14 to TRBJ2-1, with D possibly matching TRBD1 (6 bases). Trimming shortened V by 0 bases and J by 5 bases, and 14 bases separated the two germline ends. CDR1 SGHDN and CDR2 FVKESK come from the germline V gene. The CDR3 covers 16 residues. The CDR3 spells CASSQEWGLGNNEQFF. As DNA, the CDR3 is TGTGCCAGCAGCCAAGAGTGGGGGCTGGGTAACAATGAGCAGTTCTTC.

The chain is built from TRBV11-3 and TRBJ2-5; D call uncertain. This CDR3 is built from 11 residues. Looked up from germline, CDR1 is SGHNT and CDR2 is YENEEA. The V end was cut by 3 bases, the J end by 5 bases, with 4 bases between. The CDR3 sequence: CASSLGETQYF. The CDR3 DNA reads as TGTGCCAGCAGCTTGGGCGAGACCCAGTACTTC.